This T cell receptor beta chain was found in a study of T-cell memory formation after mild COVID-19. 5'RACE primed at constant segments yielded TCR alpha and TCR beta cDNA libraries bearing sample barcodes and UMIs. TCRdb reprocessed the 5' RACE reads via MiXCR and lists one record per CDR3 protein. The sample lists roughly 310,000 distinct CDR3 sequences, about a sixth occurring once. This CDR3 has 16 amino acids. Trimming pared 4 bases from V and 0 bases from J, leaving 17 bases between. Germline-derived CDR1 and CDR2 are SGDLS and YYNGEE. Findings and limits, study-wide: Some clones that responded were present in memory (sampled pre-infection), which suggests cross-reactive memory joined.

Comment on this clonotype: What it binds is unknown.

The TCR was taken from a man younger than 30 who had mild COVID-19 (a few samples of this study predate the infection). Cell type and time point are not known. Sequenced material: PBMCs or a T cell subset sorted from them (not recorded which). This chain links TRBV9 with TRBJ2-7; D may be TRBD2 (5 bases). CDR3 nucleotides: TGTGCCAGCAGCCCCCAATTGTTGGGGAGCTCCTACGAGCAGTACTTC. Translated, it gives CASSPQLLGSSYEQYF.